This T cell receptor (beta chain) was observed in a study of Tregs in tolerant kidney transplant recipients. Here immunoSEQ multiplex PCR was the method, and the copy in TCRdb shows in-frame clones only, minus some. This sample carries about 94,000 clones, over 85% of them seen once, and the ten largest clones take 0.35% to 0.55%. Points on this clone: The antigen is undetermined.

This CDR3 region has 16 residues. V was clipped by 7 bases and J by 6 bases, with 19 bases between them. Germline-derived CDR1 and CDR2 are MDHEN and SYDVKM. Whole-study findings and limits: Validation in larger populations is needed because few patients were studied.

The rearrangement joins TRBV28 to TRBJ1-6, with unresolved D. The sequences come from CD4+ T cells from blood, collected before the transplant. This sequence was found in a human donor who received a combined kidney and bone marrow transplant. The CDR3 bases are TGTGCCAGCATACCCTCCCCACGGCGGATTAATTCACCCCTCCACTTT. The encoded protein is CASIPSPRRINSPLHF.